This entry describes one T cell receptor (beta chain). This sample stems from a study of blood T cell repertoires in COVID-19. The CDR3 is 14 residues long. CDR1 is MDHEN and CDR2 is SYDVKM in the germline V gene. Trimming removed 3 bases from V and 4 bases from J; junction bases left unmatched: 3. In the original analysis: Amplifying reference gene primers gave estimates of nucleated cell counts. The data were produced by immunoSEQ multiplex PCR, yet TCRdb's version contains in-frame clones alone and is incomplete. Clone size and the V and J calls come from that table; the DNA yielded D and trimming. The repertoire consists of approximately 200,000 clones, with around 85% occurring once and the leading ten covering roughly 12%.

The chain carries TRBV28 and TRBJ1-5, with 7 bases fitting TRBD1. What was sequenced was peripheral blood. This TCR was sampled from a woman between 45 and 60 years old with acute or convalescent COVID-19. This CDR3 is CASSFTGANQPQHF. For the CDR3, the DNA is TGTGCCAGCAGTTTTACAGGGGCTAATCAGCCCCAGCATTTT.